The TCR beta chain under discussion was sequenced for a study of blood T cell repertoires in COVID-19. The CDR3 has 17 amino acids. The germline gives CDR1 SGHTA, CDR2 FQGTGA. After removal of 5 bases from V and 5 bases from J, the junction contained 8 bases not matched to a gene. Grouping used clinical history reported by participants in a survey and questionnaire. Only in-frame clones appear in the TCRdb table, and some are missing; sequencing was by immunoSEQ multiplex PCR. The sample shows 310,000 or so clones, approximately 90% of them seen only once. The chain combines TRBV7-3 with TRBJ2-1; TRBD2 agrees at 14 bases. Sequenced input: PBMCs or T cells enriched from blood (not recorded which). This receptor was taken from a woman aged 40 to 55 who had recovered from COVID-19. In DNA, the CDR3 is TGTGCCAGCAGCCCGGGACTAGCGGGAGTAAACGACAATGAGCAGTTCTTC. This codes for CASSPGLAGVNDNEQFF.